This TCR beta chain was sequenced during a study of cytomegalovirus exposure and HLA in healthy donors. CDR1 is MGHRA and CDR2 is YSYEKL in the germline V gene. The CDR3 loop spans 17 amino acids. Trimming cost V 4 bases and J 1 base, with 14 bases left between them. In its sample, this clone was seen a few times. In the PCR, 60 Vbeta and 13 Jbeta primers were used. In the original analysis: A later analysis tallied roughly 77 million unique TCR beta chains, 10 million to 12 million of them shared. Libraries were prepared by immunoSEQ multiplex PCR; TCRdb keeps only in-frame clonotypes and omits some of them. Clonal size and the V and J genes are those of that table, whereas D and trimming came from the DNA. The sample lists 150,000 to 200,000 clones, about 59% occurring once.

This chain uses TRBV4-1 with TRBJ2-6, with TRBD1 as a possible D gene (7 bases). The specimen was PBMCs. This sequence was found in a man aged 40-55 years in good health and CMV-seronegative. The DNA for the CDR3 is TGCGCCAGCAGCCTGTCAGGGGGGCGATCTGGGGCCAACGTCCTGACTTTC. Translation gives CASSLSGGRSGANVLTF.